These 27 T cell receptor beta chains came from one sample sequenced in a study of CD8+CD57+ T cells in acquired aplastic anemia. The patients chosen for sequencing had shown expansion of CD8+CD57+ cells (detected by flow cytometry). Using genomic DNA as the template, TCR beta VDJ and CDR3 profiling was carried out. MiXCR was run by TCRdb on the reads, yielding one entry per CDR3 protein. The sample records around 200,000 distinct CDR3 sequences, 45% to 60% being singletons. Sequenced: sorted CD4+, CD8+, or CD8+CD57+ T cells (not recorded which) from PBMCs. These receptors were obtained from a human donor with aplastic anemia.

This clonotype has just a few counts. The chain combines TRBV4-1 with TRBJ1-6; 10 positions agree with TRBD1. The V gene's germline CDR1 is MGHRA and CDR2 YSYEKL. CDR3 length equals 21 residues. With V trimmed by 1 base and J by 0 bases, 12 bases remained unmatched. DNA of the CDR3: TGCGCCAGCAGCCAAGGGGTTGCGGGACAGGGGACAAACTCCTATAATTCACCCCTCCACTTT. Its translation is CASSQGVAGQGTNSYNSPLHF.

The V call is TRBV15, the J call TRBJ2-4; 7 bases agree with TRBD1. The CDR3 length is 16 residues. J gave up 0 bases and V 5 bases, and 7 bases lay outside the gene matches. Germline loops: CDR1 LNHNV, CDR2 YYDKDF (reference sequence). CDR3 loop: CATSSRDSLAKNIQYF. The CDR3 DNA reads as TGTGCCACCAGCTCCCGGGACAGTCTAGCCAAAAACATTCAGTACTTC.

The rearrangement joins TRBV27 to TRBJ2-3, with a possible D match to TRBD1 (5 bases). The CDR3 contains 16 residues. Deletions cut 6 bases from V and 1 base from J, with 17 bases between. Germline lookup yields CDR1 MNHEY and CDR2 SMNVEV (reference sequence). Here the CDR3 reads CASRDLRRDRTDTQYF. CDR3 DNA sequence: TGTGCCAGCAGAGATCTTCGCAGGGATCGCACAGATACGCAGTATTTT.

This clonotype was observed many times. The chain is built from TRBV5-1 and TRBJ2-3; 8 bases are a match to TRBD1. V lost 3 bases to trimming and J lost 6 bases; unmatched junction nucleotides: 9. The germline V gene encodes CDR1 SGHRS and CDR2 YFSETQ. The CDR3 contains 15 residues. This chain's CDR3 is CASSSPTGARDTQYF. CDR3 DNA: TGCGCCAGCAGCTCACCGACAGGGGCGAGGGATACGCAGTATTTT.

The V call is TRBV20-1, the J call TRBJ1-5; weak D call: TRBD1 (6 bases). Germline V gene data show CDR1 as DFQATT and CDR2 as SNEGSKA (reference sequence). The CDR3 length is 18 residues. The V end lost 0 bases, the J end lost 3 bases, and 21 bases lay between the germline ends. The CDR3, as DNA: TGCAGTGCTAGAGATTCTGCCGCGGCAGGGGCGAACAATCAGCCCCAGCATTTT. Its protein is CSARDSAAAGANNQPQHF.

The chain couples TRBV12-3 or TRBV12-4 to TRBJ1-3; TRBD1 matches at 8 bases. V lost 3 bases, J lost 5 bases, and 3 bases stayed unmatched. The CDR3 length is 14 residues. CDR3 sequence: CASSFDRGRNTIYF. CDR3 DNA: TGTGCCAGCAGTTTCGACAGGGGTAGAAACACCATATATTTT.

At least ten counts were recorded for this clonotype. The chain joins TRBV3-1 to TRBJ2-7, with D perhaps TRBD1 or TRBD2 (5 bases each). The ends were cut back, 3 bases at V and 5 bases at J, with 14 bases in the middle. The length of the CDR3 is 14 residues. Germline values: CDR1 LGHDT, CDR2 YNNKEL (reference sequence). DNA for the CDR3: TGTGCCAGCAGCCAGGCAACCGGGACCCACGAGCAGTACTTC. Encoded protein: CASSQATGTHEQYF.

This chain uses TRBV20-1 with TRBJ1-4; D is unresolved. From germline, CDR1 is DFQATT and CDR2 SNEGSKA (reference sequence). The V end was cut by 5 bases, the J end by 4 bases, with 8 bases between. The length of the CDR3 is 12 residues. CDR3 DNA: TGCAGTGCTCTCCAGAATAATGAAAAACTGTTTTTT. Translating gives CSALQNNEKLFF.

This clonotype was recorded at least ten times. The rearrangement joins TRBV2 to TRBJ1-4; D is perhaps TRBD1 (5 bases). V was clipped by 5 bases and J by 1 base, with 8 bases between them. Germline CDR1 SNHLY, CDR2 FYNNEI. CDR3 length: 14 residues. For the CDR3, the DNA is TGTGCCAGCAGTCTGACAGTAACTAATGAAAAACTGTTTTTT. It translates to CASSLTVTNEKLFF.

On this clonotype itself: This may come from a read error, since a much larger clone is one base off. The rearrangement links TRBV12-3 or TRBV12-4 to TRBJ1-1; D may be TRBD1 (5 bases). This CDR3 is built from 14 residues. For the CDR3, the DNA is TGTGCCAGCGGTTTTTACGACAGGAACACTGAAGCTTTCTTT. This sequence encodes CASGFYDRNTEAFF.

In its sample, this clonotype was seen a few times. A much larger clonotype is one base distant, so this may be a read error. The CDR3 DNA sequence: TGTGCCGGCAGCTTCGGGGACAGGGAAACCTATGGCTACACCTTC. It codes for CAGSFGDRETYGYTF. This chain links TRBV5-6 with TRBJ1-2; 9 positions match TRBD1. The CDR3 loop spans 15 amino acids. Germline V lookup: CDR1 SGHDT, CDR2 YYEEEE. Full variable domain (remainder filled in from reference TRBV5-6 and TRBJ1-2): DAGVTQSPTHLIKTRGQQVTLRCSPKSGHDTVSWYQQALGQGPQFIFQYYEEEERQRGNFPDRFSGHQFPNYSSELNVNALLLGDSALYLCAGSFGDRETYGYTFGSGTRLTVV.

This clonotype showed up many times. The genes are TRBV10-3 and TRBJ2-7, with 8 bases fitting TRBD2. The CDR3 runs to 17 residues. J lost 3 bases, V lost 0 bases, and 10 bases had no gene match. In germline, CDR1 is ENHRY, CDR2 SYGVKD. The CDR3 bases are TGTGCCATCAGTGAGTCTTTTGACGGGGGGGTTTACTACGAGCAGTACTTC. Protein sequence: CAISESFDGGVYYEQYF.

This clonotype was counted ten times or more. The rearrangement links TRBV7-2 to TRBJ2-7, with no clear D. Trimming shortened V by 5 bases and J by 3 bases, and 8 bases separated the two germline ends. There are 12 residues in the CDR3. Germline V gene data show CDR1 as SGHTA and CDR2 as FQGNSA. In DNA, the CDR3 is TGTGCCAGCAGCGGAGACGGCTACGAGCAGTACTTC. Translating gives CASSGDGYEQYF.

The chain joins TRBV5-4 to TRBJ2-5; 7 bases align to TRBD1. The germline V gene has CDR1 SGHNT and CDR2 YYREEE (reference sequence). J gave up 0 bases and V 0 bases, and 8 bases lay outside the gene matches. The CDR3 runs to 17 residues. DNA of the CDR3: TGTGCCAGCAGCTTGGCCGGACAGGCGACGTACCAAGAGACCCAGTACTTC. It codes for CASSLAGQATYQETQYF.

This clonotype came up a few times. One base away lies a much larger clone, so this may be a sequencing read error. This chain joins TRBV9 and TRBJ2-3; D unresolved. CDR1 is SGDLS and CDR2 is YYNGEE in the germline V gene. The CDR3 contains 14 residues. In DNA form, the CDR3 reads TGTGCCAGCAACGTAGGTCGGGCACCAGATACGCAGTATTTT. Protein sequence: CASNVGRAPDTQYF.

At least ten counts were recorded for this clonotype. CDR3 protein: CASKRTATNEKLFF. The CDR3 DNA follows: TGTGCCAGTAAACGAACAGCAACTAATGAAAAACTGTTTTTT. The chain recombines TRBV19 with TRBJ1-4; D remains unclear. CDR1 and CDR2 from the germline V gene are LNHDA and SQIVND (reference sequence). Trimming removed 7 bases at V and 0 bases at J, with 9 bases between. This CDR3 has 14 amino acids. The complete variable domain, with remaining parts taken from reference TRBV19 and TRBJ1-4, reads DGGITQSPKYLFRKEGQNVTLSCEQNLNHDAMYWYRQDPGQGLRLIYYSQIVNDFQKGDIAEGYSVSREKKESFPLTVTSAQKNPTAFYLCASKRTATNEKLFFGSGTQLSVL.

Of note for this clonotype: This clone may be a read error of a much larger clone one base away. The rearrangement links TRBV20-1 to TRBJ1-1, with D possibly being TRBD1 (5 bases). V dropped 6 bases and J dropped 6 bases, with 20 bases sitting between them. The germline CDR1 and CDR2 sequences are DFQATT and SNEGSKA (reference sequence). This CDR3 spans 14 amino acids. This CDR3 reads CSAPPTGRGAEAFF. Written as DNA, the CDR3 is TGCAGTGCCCCCCCCACCGGGAGGGGCGCTGAAGCTTTCTTT.

This clonotype was seen repeatedly, ten times or more. The chain couples TRBV6-1 to TRBJ1-1, with D perhaps TRBD1 (6 bases). V lost 6 bases and J 2 bases, leaving 16 bases between the germline ends. Germline-derived CDR1 and CDR2 are MNHNS and SASEGT. The CDR3 length is 15 residues. The CDR3 DNA reads TGTGCCAGCAGGACCCCGGCAGGGGAAAACACTGAAGCTTTCTTT. Amino acids: CASRTPAGENTEAFF.

V and J are TRBV10-3 and TRBJ1-2; D unresolved. The CDR3 contains 13 residues. Trimming cost V 4 bases and J 2 bases, with 8 bases left between them. Looked up from germline, CDR1 is ENHRY and CDR2 is SYGVKD. CDR3 DNA sequence: TGTGCCATCAGTGGAGGTCAGAACTATGGCTACACCTTC. Encoded protein: CAISGGQNYGYTF.

As concerns this clonotype: A much larger clone sits a single nucleotide away, making a read error possible. The chain employs TRBV12-3 or TRBV12-4 and TRBJ1-4; 9 bases line up with TRBD1. Losses at the gene ends were 5 bases for V and 12 bases for J; bases not matched to a gene: 13. CDR3 size: 15 residues. The CDR3 nucleotides are TGTGCCAGCAGTGGTAGACAGGGGGGAAGGGAAGAACTGTTTTTT. Its translation: CASSGRQGGREELFF.

This clonotype has at least ten counts. The chain has TRBV15 and TRBJ2-1; 11 bases map to TRBD2. With 0 bases clipped from V and 6 bases from J, the junction kept 7 bases outside the gene matches. The CDR3 loop spans 17 amino acids. Germline CDR1 LNHNV, CDR2 YYDKDF (reference sequence). The DNA for the CDR3 is TGTGCCACCAGCAGAGATGGGTTTAGCGGGGGGGCCAATGAGCAGTTCTTC. Its protein is CATSRDGFSGGANEQFF.

Turning to this clonotype: With a much larger clone just one base away, this may be a read error. The chain carries TRBV9 and TRBJ2-1; no clear D. Germline assignment: CDR1 SGDLS and CDR2 YYNGEE. The CDR3 covers 16 residues. The CDR3 is CASSVGQVVSYSEQFF. The CDR3 DNA is TGTGCCAGCAGCGTAGGCCAAGTAGTCTCCTACAGTGAGCAGTTCTTC.

This chain connects TRBV5-8 to TRBJ2-7; maybe TRBD1 (6 bases). The CDR3 is 14 amino acids. Germline CDR1 and CDR2: SGHTS and YDEGEE. V was clipped by 2 bases and J by 6 bases, with 15 bases between them. In nucleotides, the CDR3 is TGTGCCAGCAGCTTACTCAGGGGTCGAGCCGAGCAGTACTTC. Translation: CASSLLRGRAEQYF. Using reference TRBV5-8 and TRBJ2-7 for the parts outside the CDR3, the full variable domain is EAGVTQSPTHLIKTRGQQATLRCSPISGHTSVYWYQQALGLGLQFLLWYDEGEERNRGNFPPRFSGRQFPNYSSELNVNALELEDSALYLCASSLLRGRAEQYFGPGTRLTVT.

The chain links TRBV10-2 to TRBJ1-6; D might be TRBD1 (5 bases). The CDR3 runs to 13 residues. Trimming took 5 bases from V and 9 from J, leaving 11 bases between them. The germline gives CDR1 WSHSY, CDR2 SAAADI. The CDR3 DNA reads as TGCGCCAGCAGTAAGGGGCAGGCTTCACCCCTCCACTTT. Protein sequence: CASSKGQASPLHF.

The genes are TRBV25-1 and TRBJ2-2; 7 nucleotides line up with TRBD1. The CDR3 covers 18 residues. Germline V lookup: CDR1 MGHDK, CDR2 SYGVNS. Germline trimming cut 1 base from V and 5 bases from J; bases unmatched to any gene: 13. The CDR3 sequence is CASSELGNGDSETGELFF. The CDR3 DNA reads as TGTGCCAGCAGTGAATTGGGGAATGGGGACAGCGAGACCGGGGAGCTGTTTTTT.

Ten or more counts support this clonotype. This chain uses TRBV7-9 with TRBJ2-2, with D perhaps TRBD1 or TRBD2 (5 bases each). Trimming cost V 8 bases and J 0 bases, with 10 bases left between them. This CDR3 is 14 amino acids long. CDR1 is SEHNR, CDR2 FQNEAQ, per germline (reference sequence). CDR3 sequence (DNA): TGTGCCAGCGGGGACGCGACGAACACCGGGGAGCTGTTTTTT. Translated: CASGDATNTGELFF.

In its sample, this clonotype was seen many times. This chain uses TRBV6-6 with TRBJ2-7; weak D call: TRBD2 (5 bases). V shed 2 bases and J shed 7 bases, with 12 bases lying between them. Germline V gene data show CDR1 as MNHNY and CDR2 as SVGAGI (reference sequence). The CDR3 is 13 residues long. The CDR3 bases are TGTGCCAGCAGTTACAGGGTGGAGGTGGAGCAGTACTTC. Translation: CASSYRVEVEQYF.